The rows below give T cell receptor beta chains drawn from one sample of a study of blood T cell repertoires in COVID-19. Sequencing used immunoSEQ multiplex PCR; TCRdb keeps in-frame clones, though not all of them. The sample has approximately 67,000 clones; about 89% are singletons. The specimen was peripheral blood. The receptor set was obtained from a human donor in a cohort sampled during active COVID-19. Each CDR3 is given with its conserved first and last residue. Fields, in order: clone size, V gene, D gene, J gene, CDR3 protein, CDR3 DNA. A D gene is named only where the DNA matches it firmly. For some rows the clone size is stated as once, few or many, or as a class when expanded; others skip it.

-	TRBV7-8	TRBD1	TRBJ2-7	CASSQDRVTYEQYF	TGTGCCAGCAGCCAGGACAGGGTGACCTACGAGCAGTACTTC
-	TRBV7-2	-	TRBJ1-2	CASSPGTNYGYTF	TGTGCCAGCAGTCCCGGGACAAATTATGGCTACACCTTC
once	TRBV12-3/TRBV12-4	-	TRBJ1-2	CASSSGLYGYTF	TGTGCCAGCAGTTCGGGACTCTATGGCTACACCTTC
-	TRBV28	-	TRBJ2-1	CASSGGGPFYNEQFF	TGTGCCAGCAGTGGGGGAGGACCATTCTACAATGAGCAGTTCTTC
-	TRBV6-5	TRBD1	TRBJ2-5	CASKTDRAVIETQYF	TGTGCCAGCAAGACGGACAGGGCCGTAATAGAGACCCAGTACTTC
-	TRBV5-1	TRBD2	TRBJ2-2	CASSRGLAGGFTGELFF	TGCGCCAGCAGCCGGGGGCTAGCGGGAGGATTCACCGGGGAGCTGTTTTTT
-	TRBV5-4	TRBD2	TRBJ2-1	CASSPPAGENNEQFF	TGTGCCAGCAGCCCCCCAGCGGGAGAAAACAATGAGCAGTTCTTC
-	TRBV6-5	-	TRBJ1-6	CASSRTGNSPLHF	TGTGCCAGCAGTAGAACGGGGAATTCACCCCTCCACTTT
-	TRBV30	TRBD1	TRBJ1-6	CAWSEGTGVSPLHF	TGTGCCTGGTCCGAGGGGACAGGGGTTTCACCCCTCCACTTT
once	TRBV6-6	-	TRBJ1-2	CASSPNPIGGIGNYGYTF	TGTGCCAGCAGTCCGAATCCAATTGGAGGGATCGGTAACTATGGCTACACCTTC
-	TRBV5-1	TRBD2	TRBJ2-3	CASSWAGGRSTDTQYF	TGCGCCAGCAGCTGGGCGGGCGGGAGAAGCACAGATACGCAGTATTTT
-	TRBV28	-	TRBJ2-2	CASSLLGTSNTGELFF	TGTGCCAGCAGTTTATTGGGCACATCGAACACCGGGGAGCTGTTTTTT
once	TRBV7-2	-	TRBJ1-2	CASSLSGSNYGYTF	TGTGCCAGCAGCTTAAGCGGCAGTAACTATGGCTACACCTTC
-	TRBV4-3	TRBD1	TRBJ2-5	CASSPRDREETQYF	TGCGCCAGCAGCCCCCGGGACAGGGAGGAGACCCAGTACTTC
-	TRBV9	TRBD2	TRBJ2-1	CASSVTSGRHEQFF	TGTGCCAGCAGCGTCACTAGCGGGAGACATGAGCAGTTCTTC
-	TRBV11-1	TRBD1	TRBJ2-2	CASSLAGLTGGNTGELFF	TGTGCCAGCAGCTTAGCGGGACTCACAGGGGGAAACACCGGGGAGCTGTTTTTT
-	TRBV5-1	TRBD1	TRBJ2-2	CASSITGADTGELFF	TGCGCCAGCAGCATAACAGGGGCGGACACCGGGGAGCTGTTTTTT
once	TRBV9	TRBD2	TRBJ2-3	CASSVVPAGAGDTQYF	TGTGCCAGCAGCGTAGTCCCAGCGGGGGCGGGAGATACGCAGTATTTT
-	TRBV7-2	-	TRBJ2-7	CASSHSFGGYYEQYF	TGTGCCAGCAGCCATAGTTTTGGGGGCTACTACGAGCAGTACTTC
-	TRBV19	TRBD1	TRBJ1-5	CASTPTGPRGNQPQHF	TGTGCCAGTACCCCGACAGGGCCTAGGGGCAATCAGCCCCAGCATTTT
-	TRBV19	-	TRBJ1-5	CASSQGRRNQPQHF	TGTGCCAGTAGTCAGGGGCGTCGCAATCAGCCCCAGCATTTT
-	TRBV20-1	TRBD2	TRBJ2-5	CSASRLAGAHGETQYF	TGCAGTGCTAGTAGGCTAGCGGGGGCCCACGGAGAGACCCAGTACTTC
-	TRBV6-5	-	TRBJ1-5	CASSRGRDQPQHF	TGTGCCAGCAGCCGCGGCAGGGATCAGCCCCAGCATTTT
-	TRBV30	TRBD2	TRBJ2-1	CAWKAGTYNEQFF	TGTGCCTGGAAAGCGGGAACCTACAATGAGCAGTTCTTC
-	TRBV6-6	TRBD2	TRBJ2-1	CASSPPRGSGGYNEQFF	TGTGCCAGCAGTCCACCCCGAGGGAGCGGGGGCTACAATGAGCAGTTCTTC
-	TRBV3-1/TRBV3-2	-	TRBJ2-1	CASSQGGGRSSNEQFF	TGTGCCAGCAGCCAAGGTGGAGGGAGATCTTCGAATGAGCAGTTCTTC
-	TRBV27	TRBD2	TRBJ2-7	CASSQIAGSSYEQYF	TGTGCCAGCAGTCAGATAGCGGGTAGCTCCTACGAGCAGTACTTC
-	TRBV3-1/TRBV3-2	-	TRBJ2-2	CASSQADRRGELFF	TGTGCCAGCAGCCAGGCTGACAGGCGAGGGGAGCTGTTTTTT
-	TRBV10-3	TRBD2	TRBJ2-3	CAIRASGGATDTQYF	TGTGCCATCAGGGCTAGCGGGGGGGCCACAGATACGCAGTATTTT
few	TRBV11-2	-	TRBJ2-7	CASSLTAYEQYF	TGTGCCAGCAGCTTAACAGCCTACGAGCAGTACTTC
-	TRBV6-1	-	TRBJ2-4	CASSEATTQNIQYF	TGTGCCAGCAGTGAAGCGACTACCCAAAACATTCAGTACTTC
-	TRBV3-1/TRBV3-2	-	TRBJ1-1	CASSQTRVKDTEAFF	TGTGCCAGCAGCCAAACCAGGGTTAAGGACACTGAAGCTTTCTTT
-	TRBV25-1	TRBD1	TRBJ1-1	CASIKTGGLGVAFF	TGTGCCAGCATCAAGACAGGGGGCCTTGGAGTAGCTTTCTTT
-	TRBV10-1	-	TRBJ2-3	CASSPGQNTQYF	TGCGCCAGCAGCCCCGGACAGAATACGCAGTATTTT
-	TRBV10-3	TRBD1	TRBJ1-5	CAIGQGAQPQHF	TGTGCCATCGGGCAGGGGGCTCAGCCCCAGCATTTT
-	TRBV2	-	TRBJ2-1	CASSGYSSYNEQFF	TGTGCCAGCAGTGGTTACAGCTCCTACAATGAGCAGTTCTTC
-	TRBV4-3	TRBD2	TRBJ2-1	CASSQGERGGNNEQFF	TGCGCCAGCAGCCAAGGCGAGCGGGGGGGAAACAATGAGCAGTTCTTC